The clone carrying this T cell receptor (beta chain) has ten or more counts. This sample stems from a study of molecular identifiers for immune sequencing clone quantification. In TCRdb, the PCR reads were re-called with MiXCR into one record per CDR3 protein. The repertoire holds 90,000 or so distinct CDR3 sequences, with about 21% as singletons. The V end lost 1 base, the J end lost 2 bases, and 11 bases lay between the germline ends. The CDR3 is 15 amino acids. The chain is built from TRBV23-1 and TRBJ2-5; D unresolved. TRBV23-1 is marked as an open reading frame, function uncertain. This clonotype was sampled from a human donor in good health. Some libraries in this study had Jurkat cell RNA spiked in. The specimen was naive CD8+ T cells from blood, with Jurkat cell RNA spiked in. The subset is: FACS-sorted CD8+CD4-CCR7+CD45RA+ naive T cells. CDR3 DNA: TGCGCCAGCAGTCAATTGCCCCCCGAGCAAGAGACCCAGTACTTC. Translation: CASSQLPPEQETQYF.